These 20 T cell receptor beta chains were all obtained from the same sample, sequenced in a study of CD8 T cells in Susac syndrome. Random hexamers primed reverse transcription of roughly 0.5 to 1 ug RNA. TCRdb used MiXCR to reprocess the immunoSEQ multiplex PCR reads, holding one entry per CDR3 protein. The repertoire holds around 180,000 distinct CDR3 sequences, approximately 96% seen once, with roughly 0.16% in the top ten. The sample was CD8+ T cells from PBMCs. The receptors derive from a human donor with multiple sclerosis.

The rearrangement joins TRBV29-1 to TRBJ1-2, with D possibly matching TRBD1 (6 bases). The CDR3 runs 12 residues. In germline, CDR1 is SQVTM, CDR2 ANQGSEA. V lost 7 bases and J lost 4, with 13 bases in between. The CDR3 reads CSDIRGLYGYTF. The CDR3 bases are TGCAGCGACATCAGGGGACTCTATGGCTACACCTTC. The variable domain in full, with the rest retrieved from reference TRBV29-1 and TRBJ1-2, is SAVISQKPSRDICQRGTSLTIQCQVDSQVTMMFWYRQQPGQSLTLIATANQGSEATYESGFVIDKFPISRPNLTFSTLTVSNMSPEDSSIYLCSDIRGLYGYTFGSGTRLTVV.

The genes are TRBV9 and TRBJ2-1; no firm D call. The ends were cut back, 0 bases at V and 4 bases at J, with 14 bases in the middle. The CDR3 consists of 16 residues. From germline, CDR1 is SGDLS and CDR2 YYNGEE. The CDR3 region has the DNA TGTGCCAGCAGCGTAGTGCAGGAGATGATATACAATGAGCAGTTCTTC. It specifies CASSVVQEMIYNEQFF.

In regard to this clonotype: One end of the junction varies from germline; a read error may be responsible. This CDR3 reads CASSLIPVAGLAEDF. The CDR3 bases are TGTGCCAGCAGTTTAATCCCGGTAGCGGGGCTGGCCGAGGACTTC. The chain employs TRBV28 and TRBJ2-4; 8 bases are a match to TRBD2. The germline CDR1 and CDR2 sequences are MDHEN and SYDVKM. The CDR3 covers 15 residues.

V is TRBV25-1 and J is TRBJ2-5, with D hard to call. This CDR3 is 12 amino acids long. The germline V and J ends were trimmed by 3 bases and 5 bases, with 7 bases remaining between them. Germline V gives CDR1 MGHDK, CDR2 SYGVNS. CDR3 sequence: CASSDPIETQYF. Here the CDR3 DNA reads TGTGCCAGCAGTGACCCAATCGAGACCCAGTACTTC.

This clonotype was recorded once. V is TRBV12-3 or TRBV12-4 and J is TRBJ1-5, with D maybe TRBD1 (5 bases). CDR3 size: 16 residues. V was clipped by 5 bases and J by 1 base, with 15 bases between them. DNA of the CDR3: TGTGCCAGCAGTGATGGACAACCAAGAAGCAATCAGCCCCAGCATTTT. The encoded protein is CASSDGQPRSNQPQHF.

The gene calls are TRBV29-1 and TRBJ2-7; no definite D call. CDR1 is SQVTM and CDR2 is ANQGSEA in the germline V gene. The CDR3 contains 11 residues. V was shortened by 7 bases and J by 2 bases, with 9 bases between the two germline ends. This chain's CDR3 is CSAMVPYEQYF. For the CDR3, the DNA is TGCAGCGCCATGGTCCCCTACGAGCAGTACTTC.

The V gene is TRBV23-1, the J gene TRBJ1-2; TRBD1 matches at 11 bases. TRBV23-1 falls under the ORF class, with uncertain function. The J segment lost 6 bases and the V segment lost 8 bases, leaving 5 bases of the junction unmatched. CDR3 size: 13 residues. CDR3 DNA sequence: TGCGCCAGCGGCAGGACAGGGGGCGATGGCTACACCTTC. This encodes CASGRTGGDGYTF.

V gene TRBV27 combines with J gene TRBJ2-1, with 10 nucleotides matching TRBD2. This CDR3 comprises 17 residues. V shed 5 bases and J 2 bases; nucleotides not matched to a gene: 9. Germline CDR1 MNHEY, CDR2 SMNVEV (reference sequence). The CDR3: CASSLPSGGAAYNEQFF. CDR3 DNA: TGTGCCAGCAGTCTCCCGAGCGGGGGGGCGGCCTACAATGAGCAGTTCTTC.

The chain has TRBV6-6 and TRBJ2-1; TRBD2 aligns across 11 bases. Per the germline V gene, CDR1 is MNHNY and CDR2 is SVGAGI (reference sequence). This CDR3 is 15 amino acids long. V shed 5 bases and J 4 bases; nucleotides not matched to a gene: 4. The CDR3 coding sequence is TGTGCCAGCAGTACGCTAGCGGGAGGTTACAATGAGCAGTTCTTC. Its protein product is CASSTLAGGYNEQFF.

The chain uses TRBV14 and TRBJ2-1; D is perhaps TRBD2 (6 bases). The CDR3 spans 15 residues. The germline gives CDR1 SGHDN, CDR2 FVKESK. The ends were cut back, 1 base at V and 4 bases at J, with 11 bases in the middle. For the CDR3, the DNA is TGTGCCAGCAGCCAAGTAGCTAGCGAATACAATGAGCAGTTCTTC. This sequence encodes CASSQVASEYNEQFF.

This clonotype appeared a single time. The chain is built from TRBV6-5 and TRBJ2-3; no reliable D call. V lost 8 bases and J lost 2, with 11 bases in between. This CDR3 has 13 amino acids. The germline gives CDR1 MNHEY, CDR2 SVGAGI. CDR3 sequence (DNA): TGTGCCAGCTCGAGCCTCCTCACAGATACGCAGTATTTT. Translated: CASSSLLTDTQYF.

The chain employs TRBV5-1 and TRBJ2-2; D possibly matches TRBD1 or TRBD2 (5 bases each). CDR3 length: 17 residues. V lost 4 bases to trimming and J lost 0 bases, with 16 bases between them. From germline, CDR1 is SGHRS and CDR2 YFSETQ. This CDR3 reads CASSLPRDATNTGELFF. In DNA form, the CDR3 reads TGCGCCAGCAGCCTCCCCCGGGACGCCACGAACACCGGGGAGCTGTTTTTT.

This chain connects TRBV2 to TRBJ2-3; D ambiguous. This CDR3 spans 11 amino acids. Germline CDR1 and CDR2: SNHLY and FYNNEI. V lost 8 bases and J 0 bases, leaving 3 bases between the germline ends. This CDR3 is CASPSTDTQYF. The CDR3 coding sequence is TGTGCCAGCCCTAGCACAGATACGCAGTATTTT.

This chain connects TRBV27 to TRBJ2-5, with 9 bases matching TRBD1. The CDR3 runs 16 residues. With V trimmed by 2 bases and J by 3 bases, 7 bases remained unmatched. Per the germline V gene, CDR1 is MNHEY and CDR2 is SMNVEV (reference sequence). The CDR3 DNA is TGTGCCAGCAGTTTAAGGACAGGGGTTACAAAAGAGACCCAGTACTTC. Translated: CASSLRTGVTKETQYF.

The CDR3 DNA reads as TGTGCCAGCAGTTTATCAAAGCGGGCCTTCTCCTACAATGAGCAGTTCTTC. Translation: CASSLSKRAFSYNEQFF. The genes are TRBV28 and TRBJ2-1; possible D gene TRBD2, 6 bases. Trimming stripped 1 base from V and 0 bases from J, with 13 bases between. This CDR3 has 17 amino acids. From germline, CDR1 is MDHEN and CDR2 SYDVKM.

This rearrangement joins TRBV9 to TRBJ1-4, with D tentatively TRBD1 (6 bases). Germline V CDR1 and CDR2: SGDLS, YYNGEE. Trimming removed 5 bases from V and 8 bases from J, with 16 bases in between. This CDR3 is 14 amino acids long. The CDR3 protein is CASSDTGSSEKLFF. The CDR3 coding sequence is TGTGCCAGCAGTGATACAGGGTCTTCCGAAAAACTGTTTTTT.

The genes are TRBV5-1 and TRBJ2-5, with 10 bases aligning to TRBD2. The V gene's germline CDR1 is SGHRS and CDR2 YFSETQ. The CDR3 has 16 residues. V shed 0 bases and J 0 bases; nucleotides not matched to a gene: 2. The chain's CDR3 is CASSLAAGGNQETQYF. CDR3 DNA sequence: TGCGCCAGCAGCTTGGCAGCGGGGGGGAACCAAGAGACCCAGTACTTC.

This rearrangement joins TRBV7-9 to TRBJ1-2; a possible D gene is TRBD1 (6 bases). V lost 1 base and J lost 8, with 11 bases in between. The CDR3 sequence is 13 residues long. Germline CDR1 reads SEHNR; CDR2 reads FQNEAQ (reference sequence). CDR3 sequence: CASSLGQGRGYTF. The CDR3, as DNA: TGTGCCAGCAGCTTAGGCCAGGGGAGAGGCTACACCTTC.

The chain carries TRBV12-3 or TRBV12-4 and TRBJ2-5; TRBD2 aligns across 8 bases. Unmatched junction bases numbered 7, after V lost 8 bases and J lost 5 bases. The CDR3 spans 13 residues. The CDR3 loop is CASERAGEETQYF. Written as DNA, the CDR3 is TGTGCCAGCGAGCGAGCGGGAGAGGAGACCCAGTACTTC.

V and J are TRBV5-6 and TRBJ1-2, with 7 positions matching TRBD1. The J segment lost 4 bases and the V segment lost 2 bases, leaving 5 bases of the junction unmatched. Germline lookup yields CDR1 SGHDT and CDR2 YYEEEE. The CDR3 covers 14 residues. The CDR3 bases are TGTGCCAGCAGCTTAGGGGGCGCAGGCTATGGCTACACCTTC. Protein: CASSLGGAGYGYTF.